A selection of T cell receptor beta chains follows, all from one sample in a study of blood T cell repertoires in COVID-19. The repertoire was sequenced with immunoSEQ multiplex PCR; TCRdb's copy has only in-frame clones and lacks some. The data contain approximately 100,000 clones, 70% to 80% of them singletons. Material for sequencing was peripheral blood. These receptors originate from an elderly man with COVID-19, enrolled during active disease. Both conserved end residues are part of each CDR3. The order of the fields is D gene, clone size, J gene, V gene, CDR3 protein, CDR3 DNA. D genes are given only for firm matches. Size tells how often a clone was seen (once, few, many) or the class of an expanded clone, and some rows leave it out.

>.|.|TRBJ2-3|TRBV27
CASSPADSRKQYF
TGTGCCAGCAGCCCCGCGGACAGCAGGAAACAGTATTTT
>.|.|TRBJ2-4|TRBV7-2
CASSLSLSGAKNIQYF
TGTGCCAGCAGCTTGTCGCTTAGCGGAGCCAAAAACATTCAGTACTTC
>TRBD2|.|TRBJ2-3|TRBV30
CAWSAGLATDTQYF
TGTGCCTGGAGTGCGGGACTAGCGACAGATACGCAGTATTTT
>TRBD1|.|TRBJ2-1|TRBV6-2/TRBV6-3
CASSRQGVEQFF
TGTGCCAGCAGTAGACAGGGGGTTGAGCAGTTCTTC
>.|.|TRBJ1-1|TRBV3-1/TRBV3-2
CASNPTFGGTEAFF
TGTGCCAGCAACCCTACGTTCGGGGGCACTGAAGCTTTCTTT
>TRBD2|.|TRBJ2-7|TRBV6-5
CASSTAGGWNEQYF
TGTGCCAGCAGTACAGCGGGAGGGTGGAACGAGCAGTACTTC
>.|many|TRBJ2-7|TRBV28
CATVGSAGVTYEQYF
TGTGCCACCGTTGGGTCAGCAGGGGTTACCTACGAGCAGTACTTC
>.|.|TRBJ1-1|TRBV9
CASSVAGRGDTEAFF
TGTGCCAGCAGCGTAGCTGGCAGGGGAGACACTGAAGCTTTCTTT
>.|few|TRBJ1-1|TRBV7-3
CASSLTQATEAFF
TGTGCCAGCAGCTTAACCCAGGCGACTGAAGCTTTCTTT
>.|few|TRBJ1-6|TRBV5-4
CASSLETDRGSPLHF
TGTGCCAGCAGCTTGGAGACAGACCGCGGTTCACCCCTCCACTTT
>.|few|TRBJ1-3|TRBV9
CASSGDGQSSGNTIYF
TGTGCCAGCAGCGGGGACGGACAGAGCTCTGGAAACACCATATATTTT
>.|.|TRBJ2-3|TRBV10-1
CASSESFQGTDTQYF
TGCGCCAGCAGTGAGTCGTTTCAGGGGACAGATACGCAGTATTTT
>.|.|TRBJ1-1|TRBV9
CASTLLGANTEAFF
TGTGCCAGCACCCTTTTGGGGGCGAACACTGAAGCTTTCTTT
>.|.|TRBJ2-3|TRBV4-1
CASSQSRLAQDTQYF
TGCGCCAGCAGCCAATCACGTCTAGCACAAGATACGCAGTATTTT
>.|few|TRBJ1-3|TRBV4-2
CASSQARGSGNTIYF
TGTGCCAGCAGCCAAGCACGGGGGTCTGGAAACACCATATATTTT
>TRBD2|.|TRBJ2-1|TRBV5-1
CASSLGTGGPLNEQFF
TGCGCCAGCAGCTTGGGAACGGGAGGGCCCTTGAATGAGCAGTTCTTC
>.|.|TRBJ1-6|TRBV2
CASSASEGINSPLHF
TGTGCCAGCAGTGCAAGCGAGGGTATTAATTCACCCCTCCACTTT
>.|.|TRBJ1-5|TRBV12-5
CASAVGDQPQHF
TGTGCTAGTGCCGTAGGGGATCAGCCCCAGCATTTT
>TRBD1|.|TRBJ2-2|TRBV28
CASSRQTGTGGYAGELFF
TGTGCCAGCAGCCGACAAACCGGGACAGGGGGCTATGCCGGGGAGCTGTTTTTT
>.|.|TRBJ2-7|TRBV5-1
CASSLSQVVVNEQYF
TGCGCCAGCAGCTTGTCACAGGTGGTGGTGAACGAGCAGTACTTC
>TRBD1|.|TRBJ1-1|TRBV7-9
CASSFGTVNTEAFF
TGTGCCAGCAGCTTCGGGACAGTGAACACTGAAGCTTTCTTT
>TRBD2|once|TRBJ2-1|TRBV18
CASSPLLAGGHEQFF
TGTGCCAGCTCACCACTGCTAGCGGGAGGGCATGAGCAGTTCTTC
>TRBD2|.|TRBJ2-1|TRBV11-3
CASSPPSLAGGLGEQFF
TGTGCCAGCAGCCCACCTTCTCTAGCGGGAGGTCTGGGTGAGCAGTTCTTC
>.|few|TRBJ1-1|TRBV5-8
CASSRTPEAFF
TGTGCCAGCAGCAGGACACCTGAAGCTTTCTTT
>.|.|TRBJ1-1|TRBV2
CASSENSNTEAFF
TGTGCCAGCAGTGAAAACAGTAACACTGAAGCTTTCTTT
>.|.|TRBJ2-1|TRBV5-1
CASSLVAEQFF
TGCGCCAGCAGCTTGGTAGCTGAGCAGTTCTTC
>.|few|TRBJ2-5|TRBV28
CASSSSLAPAGETQYF
TGTGCCAGCAGTTCTTCTCTGGCGCCAGCCGGGGAGACCCAGTACTTC
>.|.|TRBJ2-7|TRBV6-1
CASSEGAASSYEQYF
TGTGCCAGCAGTGAGGGAGCGGCCAGCTCCTACGAGCAGTACTTC
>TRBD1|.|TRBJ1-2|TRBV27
CASSLSRSGQGIGYTF
TGTGCCAGCAGTTTATCGAGGTCGGGACAGGGGATTGGCTACACCTTC
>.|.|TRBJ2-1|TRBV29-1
CSVGKGSRYNEQFF
TGCAGCGTTGGCAAAGGGAGTCGGTACAATGAGCAGTTCTTC
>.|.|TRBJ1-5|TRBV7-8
CASSLFGNQPQHF
TGTGCCAGCAGCTTATTCGGGAATCAGCCCCAGCATTTT
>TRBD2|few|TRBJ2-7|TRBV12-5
CASGLRRGSSYEQYF
TGTGCTAGTGGTTTACGGCGGGGGAGCTCCTACGAGCAGTACTTC
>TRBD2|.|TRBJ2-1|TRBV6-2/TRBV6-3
CASSYSTQREVYNEQFF
TGTGCCAGCAGTTACTCGACCCAACGGGAGGTCTACAATGAGCAGTTCTTC
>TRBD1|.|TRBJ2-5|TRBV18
CASSPLRTGGETQYF
TGTGCCAGCTCACCTCTTCGGACAGGGGGAGAGACCCAGTACTTC
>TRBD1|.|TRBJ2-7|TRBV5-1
CASSLARQGFFREQYF
TGCGCCAGCAGCTTGGCCCGACAGGGGTTCTTTCGGGAGCAGTACTTC
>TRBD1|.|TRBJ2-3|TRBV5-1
CASSPPRGSTDTQYF
TGCGCCAGCAGCCCACCCAGGGGGAGCACAGATACGCAGTATTTT
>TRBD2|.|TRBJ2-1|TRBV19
CASSIGLAGVRNEQFF
TGTGCCAGTAGTATAGGACTAGCGGGAGTAAGAAATGAGCAGTTCTTC